The 24 T cell receptor beta chains in this list originate from one sample, sequenced in a study of control samples from healthy donors and cancer patients. The table came from immunoSEQ multiplex PCR; TCRdb's copy has only in-frame clones and leaves some out. The sample yields 65,000 to 85,000 clones, more than 70% seen once. Input material: PBMCs. The receptors stem from a woman in her forties or fifties with head and neck cancer.

The chain employs TRBV6-5 and TRBJ2-1; TRBD1 or TRBD2 may be the D gene (5 bases each). V gave up 7 bases and J gave up 0 bases, with 13 bases separating them. Germline loops: CDR1 MNHEY, CDR2 SVGAGI. CDR3 size: 15 residues. CDR3 sequence (DNA): TGTGCCAGCACTCGGCTGGGGGACTCCTACAATGAGCAGTTCTTC. Translated: CASTRLGDSYNEQFF.

For the CDR3, the DNA is TGTGCCAGCAGTCCACGGACAGGATTAGAGACCCAGTACTTC. Protein sequence: CASSPRTGLETQYF. This chain connects TRBV6-5 to TRBJ2-5; TRBD1 matches at 7 bases. J was trimmed by 4 bases and V by 5 bases; bases with no gene match: 7. In germline, CDR1 is MNHEY, CDR2 SVGAGI. This CDR3 is built from 14 residues.

The chain links TRBV5-4 to TRBJ2-1; 8 nucleotides align to TRBD2. The germline gives CDR1 SGHNT, CDR2 YYREEE (reference sequence). This CDR3 spans 15 amino acids. The ends lost 1 base at V and 4 bases at J; junction bases unmatched: 4. CDR3 DNA: TGTGCCAGCAGCTTGCCGGGGGGGCTGTACAATGAGCAGTTCTTC. Protein product: CASSLPGGLYNEQFF.

This sequence joins TRBV4-3 and TRBJ2-3, with 7 bases fitting TRBD2. Germline CDR1 is LGHNA and CDR2 is YSLEER. V shed 3 bases, J shed 4 bases, and the junction held 16 bases outside the gene matches. The CDR3 runs 18 residues. In nucleotides, the CDR3 is TGCGCCAGCAGCCAGGGTTGGGGGGGAGCGGGTCTCGCAGATACGCAGTATTTT. Its translation is CASSQGWGGAGLADTQYF.

This chain connects TRBV7-2 to TRBJ2-3; 11 bases match TRBD1. J gave up 6 bases and V 8 bases, and 10 bases lay outside the gene matches. The CDR3 consists of 15 residues. The germline CDR1 and CDR2 sequences are SGHTA and FQGNSA. CDR3 in DNA: TGTGCCAGCCTATTGGGACAGGGGGATAGTGATACGCAGTATTTT. It encodes CASLLGQGDSDTQYF.

This chain joins TRBV2 and TRBJ1-5, with D possibly matching TRBD1 (6 bases). Germline V gives CDR1 SNHLY, CDR2 FYNNEI. Trimming pared 6 bases from V and 2 bases from J, leaving 14 bases between. The CDR3 consists of 15 residues. Here the CDR3 DNA reads TGTGCCAGCAGGGCCAACAGGGTGGGCAATCAGCCCCAGCATTTT. Translated, it gives CASRANRVGNQPQHF. The full variable domain, with the rest looked up from reference TRBV2 and TRBJ1-5, is EPEVTQTPSHQVTQMGQEVILRCVPISNHLYFYWYRQILGQKVEFLVSFYNNEISEKSEIFDDQFSVERPDGSNFTLKIRSTKLEDSAMYFCASRANRVGNQPQHFGDGTRLSIL.

The rearrangement uses TRBV4-2 and TRBJ2-7, with 8 bases that match TRBD1. Trimming removed 0 bases from V and 3 bases from J; junction bases left unmatched: 4. Germline lookup yields CDR1 LGHNA and CDR2 YNFKEQ. The CDR3 loop spans 15 amino acids. CDR3 in DNA: TGTGCCAGCAGCCAAGACAGGGGGCTTGGCTACGAGCAGTACTTC. This codes for CASSQDRGLGYEQYF.

The V gene is TRBV3-1 (or the pseudogene TRBV3-2), the J gene TRBJ1-2; D is possibly TRBD1 (6 bases). Germline lookup yields CDR1 LGHDT and CDR2 YNNKEL (reference sequence). The V and J ends lost 3 bases and 2 bases respectively, with 10 bases between them. This CDR3 spans 14 amino acids. In nucleotides, the CDR3 is TGTGCCAGCAGCCACAGGGGTACCAACTATGGCTACACCTTC. Protein sequence: CASSHRGTNYGYTF.

About this clone: The same CDR3 also results from other DNA sequences found in this sample. The chain combines TRBV19 with TRBJ1-6; TRBD1 agrees at 8 bases. Germline values: CDR1 LNHDA, CDR2 SQIVND (reference sequence). The V and J ends lost 5 bases and 10 bases, in that order; junction bases with no gene match: 4. The CDR3 is 13 amino acids. CDR3 loop: CASSPTGGSPLHF. The CDR3 coding sequence is TGTGCCAGTAGTCCCACAGGGGGATCACCCCTCCACTTT.

The V gene is TRBV3-1 (or the pseudogene TRBV3-2), the J gene TRBJ2-7, with a possible D match to TRBD1 (6 bases). CDR3 size: 14 residues. CDR1 LGHDT and CDR2 YNNKEL come from the germline V gene (reference sequence). Between the trimmed V and J ends, which lost 2 bases and 3 bases, there was a span of 11 bases. Written as DNA, the CDR3 is TGTGCCAGCAGCCAACTGGACAGTAACTACGAGCAGTACTTC. Protein: CASSQLDSNYEQYF.

The chain recombines TRBV23-1 with TRBJ2-7; TRBD2 is a possible D gene (5 bases). TRBV23-1 is treated as an ORF (open reading frame) with a function not yet certain. This CDR3 contains 13 residues. The ends were cut back, 9 bases at V and 2 bases at J, with 14 bases in the middle. This CDR3 reads CASSPGITYEQYF. Written as DNA, the CDR3 is TGCGCCAGTAGCCCGGGGATCACCTACGAGCAGTACTTC.

This chain uses TRBV9 with TRBJ1-2; D uncertain. Trimming took off 7 bases at V and 7 bases at J, with 14 bases between the two ends. Germline V gene lookup returns CDR1 SGDLS and CDR2 YYNGEE. The CDR3 extends over 12 amino acids. CDR3 in amino acids: CASARAASGYTF. For the CDR3, the DNA is TGTGCCAGCGCTCGGGCCGCGTCTGGCTACACCTTC.

The rearrangement links TRBV4-1 to TRBJ2-1; 9 bases agree with TRBD2. This CDR3 has 17 amino acids. V was clipped by 4 bases and J by 9 bases; unmatched bases: 16. Germline lookup yields CDR1 MGHRA and CDR2 YSYEKL. CDR3 region: CASSPPNVAGGLLEQFF. Written as DNA, the CDR3 is TGCGCCAGCAGCCCTCCAAATGTGGCGGGGGGGCTGCTTGAGCAGTTCTTC.

This sequence joins TRBV28 and TRBJ1-5; D is possibly TRBD1 (5 bases). This CDR3 region has 12 residues. Germline values: CDR1 MDHEN, CDR2 SYDVKM. V lost 3 bases, J lost 8 bases, and 8 bases lay in between. DNA for the CDR3: TGTGCCAGCAGTTTGGGGACGGAGCCCCAGCATTTT. This sequence encodes CASSLGTEPQHF.

V is TRBV5-3 and J is TRBJ2-5, with 8 positions matching TRBD2. TRBV5-3 is reported as an ORF; its role is uncertain. V lost 9 bases to trimming and J lost 3 bases; unmatched junction nucleotides: 13. The CDR3 runs to 15 residues. In DNA, the CDR3 is TGTGCCATCCCTCCGGGGGGGGTCTGCAAAGAGACCCAGTACTTC. It encodes CAIPPGGVCKETQYF.

V usage is TRBV15 and J usage is TRBJ2-1; D might be TRBD1 (6 bases). CDR1 LNHNV and CDR2 YYDKDF come from the germline V gene (reference sequence). V lost 1 base and J lost 6, with 13 bases in between. This CDR3 region has 15 residues. In DNA form, the CDR3 reads TGTGCCACCAGCAGAGTACAGGGCAACTTCAATGAGCAGTTCTTC. Protein sequence: CATSRVQGNFNEQFF. Supplemented by reference TRBV15 and TRBJ2-1, the full variable domain reads DAMVIQNPRYQVTQFGKPVTLSCSQTLNHNVMYWYQQKSSQAPKLLFHYYDKDFNNEADTPDNFQSRRPNTSFCFLDIRSPGLGDTAMYLCATSRVQGNFNEQFFGPGTRLTVL.

V and J are TRBV30 and TRBJ2-3; 8 bases line up with TRBD1. With 7 bases clipped from V and 5 bases from J, the junction kept 5 bases outside the gene matches. The CDR3 has 12 residues. Germline V gene sequence: CDR1 GTSNPN, CDR2 SVGIG (reference sequence). The CDR3 is CASTGVGDTQYF. The CDR3 bases are TGTGCCTCGACAGGGGTTGGAGATACGCAGTATTTT.

The rearrangement uses TRBV7-9 and TRBJ2-7, with TRBD2 identical over 11 bases. Germline V gene data show CDR1 as SEHNR and CDR2 as FQNEAQ (reference sequence). V lost 5 bases, J lost 5 bases, and 5 bases stayed unmatched. CDR3 size: 14 residues. This CDR3 reads CASSPGLAEHEQYF. The CDR3 DNA reads as TGTGCCAGCAGCCCGGGACTAGCGGAACACGAGCAGTACTTC.

This chain links TRBV20-1 with TRBJ1-2, with D unresolved. The V gene lost 6 bases and the J gene lost 5 bases, with 16 bases spanning the gap. CDR3 length equals 13 residues. Germline V CDR1 and CDR2: DFQATT, SNEGSKA (reference sequence). The CDR3 protein is CSASSIVGYGYTF. CDR3 DNA: TGCAGTGCCAGTTCCATCGTAGGGTATGGCTACACCTTC.

This clone showed up just once. The CDR3 is CASSSRGGGNIQYF. The CDR3 DNA reads as TGTGCCAGCAGTTCCCGGGGAGGGGGCAACATTCAGTACTTC. This sequence joins TRBV28 and TRBJ2-4; either TRBD1 or TRBD2 may fit D (7 bases each). Germline values: CDR1 MDHEN, CDR2 SYDVKM. The germline V and J ends were trimmed by 4 bases and 7 bases, with 14 bases remaining between them. The CDR3 covers 14 residues.

The genes are TRBV19 and TRBJ2-1; TRBD2 is a possible D gene (5 bases). The CDR3 loop spans 14 amino acids. The V and J ends lost 7 bases and 3 bases respectively, with 13 bases between them. Germline CDR1 is LNHDA and CDR2 is SQIVND (reference sequence). The CDR3 is CASTSRGFYNEQFF. As DNA, the CDR3 is TGTGCCAGTACCTCCCGCGGGTTCTACAATGAGCAGTTCTTC.

This clone was detected a few times. V gene TRBV24-1 combines with J gene TRBJ1-5; D ambiguous. V dropped 2 bases and J dropped 6 bases, with 10 bases sitting between them. The germline V gene encodes CDR1 KGHDR and CDR2 SFDVKD. This CDR3 is built from 14 residues. The CDR3 spells CATSDSGRSQPQHF. The CDR3 coding sequence is TGTGCCACCAGTGATTCTGGGCGCAGTCAGCCCCAGCATTTT.

The chain carries TRBV5-4 and TRBJ2-2; 8 nucleotides align to TRBD2. The CDR3 consists of 14 residues. In germline, CDR1 is SGHNT, CDR2 YYREEE (reference sequence). The V and J ends lost 1 base and 6 bases, in that order; junction bases with no gene match: 2. CDR3 DNA sequence: TGTGCCAGCAGCTTGCCCGGGGGGGCCGGGGAGCTGTTTTTT. It specifies CASSLPGGAGELFF.

This rearrangement joins TRBV30 to TRBJ1-6, with D possibly matching TRBD1 (5 bases). V lost 4 bases, J lost 2 bases, and 12 bases lay in between. The CDR3 runs to 15 residues. Germline CDR1 is GTSNPN and CDR2 is SVGIG (reference sequence). The CDR3 spells CAWKGGGPYNSPLHF. In DNA form, the CDR3 reads TGTGCCTGGAAGGGCGGGGGACCCTATAATTCACCCCTCCACTTT.